What follows describes a single TCR beta chain. Its specificity is unknown. The data were obtained in a study of T cell responses to AZD1222 COVID-19 vaccine. Findings and caveats of the study: Females made up more of the donors, who were largely white British, and clonal diversity may have come out too low. Only after the peak T cell response were repertoires sampled.

Germline CDR1 is SGHTA and CDR2 is FQGTGA. The junction had 8 bases not matched to a gene; V was cut back by 5 bases and J by 5 bases. This CDR3 has 16 amino acids. Using immunoSEQ multiplex PCR, the repertoire was profiled, and TCRdb retains in-frame clones only, with some absent. The top ten hold 6.5% to 10% of the sample, which has over 80,000 clones, roughly 92% seen once. This rearrangement joins TRBV7-3 to TRBJ2-1, with TRBD2 matching 11 bases. This clonotype originated in an adult who received the AZD1222 COVID-19 vaccine. The input for sequencing was peripheral blood, taken 28 days after the second AZD1222 dose. The CDR3 sequence is CASSLTGTSGDNEQFF. The CDR3 nucleotides are TGTGCCAGCAGCCTTACGGGGACTAGCGGCGACAATGAGCAGTTCTTC.